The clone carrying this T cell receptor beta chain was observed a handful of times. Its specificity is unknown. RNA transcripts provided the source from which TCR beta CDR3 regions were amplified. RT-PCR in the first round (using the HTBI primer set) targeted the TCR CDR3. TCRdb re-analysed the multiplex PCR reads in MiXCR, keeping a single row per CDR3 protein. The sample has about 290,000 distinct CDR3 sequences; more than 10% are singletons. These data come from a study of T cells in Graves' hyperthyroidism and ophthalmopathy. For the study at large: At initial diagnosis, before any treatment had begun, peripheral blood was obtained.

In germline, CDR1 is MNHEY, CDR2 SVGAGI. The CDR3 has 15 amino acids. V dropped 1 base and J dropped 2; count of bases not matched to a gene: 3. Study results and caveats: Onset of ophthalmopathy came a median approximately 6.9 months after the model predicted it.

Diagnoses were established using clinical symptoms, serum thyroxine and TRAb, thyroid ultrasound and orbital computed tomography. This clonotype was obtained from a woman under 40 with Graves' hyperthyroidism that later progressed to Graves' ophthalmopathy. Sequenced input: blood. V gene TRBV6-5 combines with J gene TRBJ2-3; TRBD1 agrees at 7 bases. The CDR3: CASSYYRGSTDTQYF. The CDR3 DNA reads TGTGCCAGCAGTTACTACAGGGGTTCCACAGATACGCAGTATTTT.